Each of the 22 T cell receptor beta chains below was sequenced from the same sample in a study of T-cell reconstitution after alpha-beta-depleted transplantation in children. Preparation of the TCRbeta library involved a method that used unique molecular identifiers. TCRdb reprocessed the PCR reads with MiXCR, giving one entry per CDR3 protein. The sample lists a few hundred thousand distinct CDR3 sequences, around 8.9% occurring once. The input for sequencing was PBMCs from the stem cell graft donor, taken from the stem cell graft. These receptors all stem from a human donor who donated a stem cell graft to a child with SCID.

This clonotype was observed a few times. The rearrangement joins TRBV29-1 to TRBJ2-7; 8 nucleotides align to TRBD2. After removal of 7 bases from V and 0 bases from J, the junction contained 8 bases not matched to a gene. Germline CDR1 SQVTM, CDR2 ANQGSEA. The CDR3 runs 14 residues. The CDR3 DNA sequence: TGCAGCGCGGGGGGGCACCGGAGCTCCTACGAGCAGTACTTC. Translating gives CSAGGHRSSYEQYF.

The sample holds many counts of this clonotype. The rearrangement uses TRBV6-2 or TRBV6-3 and TRBJ2-2; 10 positions match TRBD1. Trimming cost V 4 bases and J 0 bases; bases outside gene matches: 8. Germline V lookup: CDR1 MNHEY, CDR2 SVGEGT. This CDR3 region has 18 residues. The CDR3 DNA sequence: TGTGCCAGCAGTTTCCTACCGGGACAGGGGACGAACACCGGGGAGCTGTTTTTT. This sequence encodes CASSFLPGQGTNTGELFF.

Ten or more counts support this clonotype. The rearrangement uses TRBV18 and TRBJ2-1; D remains unclear. The V end was cut by 4 bases, the J end by 3 bases, with 13 bases between. This CDR3 is 15 amino acids long. Germline CDR1 and CDR2: KGHSH and LQKENI. CDR3 protein: CASSLSPLGYNEQFF. The DNA of the CDR3 is TGTGCCAGCTCACTATCCCCCTTAGGCTACAATGAGCAGTTCTTC.

This clonotype was seen ten or more times. J is TRBJ2-1 and V is TRBV6-5, with D perhaps TRBD1 (6 bases). V gave up 3 bases and J gave up 11 bases, with 14 bases separating them. In germline, CDR1 is MNHEY, CDR2 SVGAGI. The CDR3 spans 13 residues. The CDR3, as DNA: TGTGCCAGCAGTTATCAGGGGATCGGTAAGCAGTTCTTC. This encodes CASSYQGIGKQFF.

This clonotype was recorded at least ten times. The genes are TRBV7-2 and TRBJ1-4; perhaps TRBD1 as D (5 bases). The V and J ends lost 2 bases and 10 bases respectively, with 11 bases between them. The CDR3 loop spans 13 amino acids. Per the germline V gene, CDR1 is SGHTA and CDR2 is FQGNSA. CDR3 bases: TGTGCCAGCAGCTTAATGGAGGGACTAAAACTGTTTTTT. It translates to CASSLMEGLKLFF.

This clonotype was detected ten times or more. V usage is TRBV4-1 and J usage is TRBJ1-4; no clear D. Looked up from germline, CDR1 is MGHRA and CDR2 is YSYEKL. This CDR3 has 16 residues. Trimming took off 4 bases at V and 5 bases at J, with 17 bases between the two ends. CDR3 protein: CASSPDREGGNEKLFF. For the CDR3, the DNA is TGCGCCAGCAGCCCAGACCGGGAGGGAGGCAATGAAAAACTGTTTTTT.

This clonotype was seen ten or more times. The V call is TRBV29-1, the J call TRBJ1-4; no clear D gene. This CDR3 region has 11 residues. Germline V gives CDR1 SQVTM, CDR2 ANQGSEA. V lost 4 bases, J lost 8 bases, and 8 bases lay in between. The CDR3 DNA follows: TGCAGCGTTGGACCAAGAGAAAAACTGTTTTTT. As protein: CSVGPREKLFF.

There are many counts of this clonotype. V gene TRBV5-1 combines with J gene TRBJ1-1, with 10 positions matching TRBD1. This CDR3 comprises 15 residues. Germline V gene sequence: CDR1 SGHRS, CDR2 YFSETQ. The V and J ends lost 1 base and 4 bases, in that order; junction bases with no gene match: 4. The CDR3 sequence: CASSLSGQGVTEAFF. As DNA, the CDR3 is TGCGCCAGCAGCTTGTCCGGACAGGGGGTCACTGAAGCTTTCTTT.

The V call is TRBV5-1, the J call TRBJ2-3; the D is unclear. Germline CDR1 is SGHRS and CDR2 is YFSETQ. The CDR3 runs 13 residues. V lost 5 bases to trimming and J lost 4 bases, with 11 bases between them. CDR3 sequence (DNA): TGCGCCAGCAGGATAGGACCAGCAGATACGCAGTATTTT. It is translated as CASRIGPADTQYF.

This clonotype appeared many times. V and J are TRBV9 and TRBJ2-3, with 9 bases identical to TRBD2. Germline-derived CDR1 and CDR2 are SGDLS and YYNGEE. This CDR3 contains 16 residues. The V and J ends lost 3 bases and 4 bases, in that order; junction bases with no gene match: 9. The chain's CDR3 is CASSDPGTSLADTQYF. CDR3 nucleotides: TGTGCCAGCAGCGACCCCGGGACTAGCTTAGCAGATACGCAGTATTTT.

This clonotype was picked up many times. J is TRBJ2-5 and V is TRBV9; TRBD1 might be the D (5 bases). Germline loops: CDR1 SGDLS, CDR2 YYNGEE. This CDR3 spans 13 amino acids. Trimming pared 2 bases from V and 9 bases from J, leaving 14 bases between. CDR3 in amino acids: CASSVATREAQYF. Here the CDR3 DNA reads TGTGCCAGCAGCGTGGCCACCAGGGAAGCCCAGTACTTC.

This clonotype was seen many times. This chain links TRBV5-6 with TRBJ1-1; tentatively, D is TRBD1 (5 bases). The CDR3 has 14 amino acids. The germline CDR1 and CDR2 sequences are SGHDT and YYEEEE. V was trimmed by 4 bases and J by 1 base, leaving 11 bases between them. The CDR3 spells CASSPTQENTEAFF. DNA of the CDR3: TGTGCCAGCAGCCCGACACAGGAGAACACTGAAGCTTTCTTT.

This clonotype was observed at least ten times. The genes are TRBV6-2 or TRBV6-3 and TRBJ2-7; TRBD1 matches 8 bases. CDR3 size: 15 residues. With 5 bases clipped from V and 4 bases from J, the junction kept 10 bases outside the gene matches. Germline lookup yields CDR1 MNHEY and CDR2 SVGEGT. This CDR3 is CASSADRGFSYEQYF. CDR3 DNA: TGTGCCAGCAGTGCCGACAGGGGATTTTCTTACGAGCAGTACTTC.

This clonotype has a count of ten or more. The J gene is TRBJ2-3, the V gene TRBV4-3; a weak D match, TRBD2 (5 bases). In germline, CDR1 is LGHNA, CDR2 YSLEER. The CDR3 has 15 amino acids. Trimming took off 1 base at V and 3 bases at J, with 11 bases between the two ends. The CDR3 bases are TGCGCCAGCAGCCAAGGGACCACTAGAACAGATACGCAGTATTTT. Amino acids: CASSQGTTRTDTQYF.

This clonotype was seen at least ten times. The gene calls are TRBV5-1 and TRBJ2-2; D possibly uses TRBD1 or TRBD2 (5 bases each). CDR3 length equals 14 residues. Per germline, CDR1 SGHRS and CDR2 YFSETQ. V dropped 1 base and J dropped 4 bases, with 8 bases sitting between them. CDR3 nucleotides: TGCGCCAGCAGCTTGTCAGGGAGCACCGGGGAGCTGTTTTTT. Residues: CASSLSGSTGELFF.

Many counts were recorded for this clonotype. V and J are TRBV7-4 and TRBJ2-1, with D possibly being TRBD2 (6 bases). CDR3 size: 15 residues. Trimming cost V 5 bases and J 9 bases, with 20 bases left between them. Germline CDR1 and CDR2: SGHVT and SQSDAQ. DNA of the CDR3: TGTGCCAGCAGCGAAAGGAGGGTACTAGGCCTTGAGCAGTTCTTC. It yields the protein CASSERRVLGLEQFF.

The table lists this clonotype with many counts. V usage is TRBV29-1 and J usage is TRBJ2-2; D is uncertain. The V and J ends lost 7 bases and 1 base respectively, with 13 bases between them. Germline-derived CDR1 and CDR2 are SQVTM and ANQGSEA. The CDR3 contains 14 residues. CDR3 loop: CSARRTENTGELFF. The CDR3 region has the DNA TGCAGCGCCCGCCGGACGGAGAACACCGGGGAGCTGTTTTTT.

The V and J genes are TRBV3-1 and TRBJ2-7; weak D call: TRBD2 (5 bases). Between the trimmed V and J ends, which lost 1 base and 0 bases, there was a span of 7 bases. The CDR3 loop spans 14 amino acids. Germline-derived CDR1 and CDR2 are LGHDT and YNNKEL (reference sequence). Here the CDR3 reads CASSQAGSSYEQYF. DNA of the CDR3: TGTGCCAGCAGCCAAGCGGGGAGCTCCTACGAGCAGTACTTC.

This clonotype was counted between two and nine times. The chain couples TRBV7-9 to TRBJ2-1, with 8 bases lining up with TRBD1. Germline assignment: CDR1 SEHNR and CDR2 FQNEAQ (reference sequence). The junction had 11 bases not matched to a gene; V was cut back by 4 bases and J by 15 bases. The CDR3 length is 13 residues. The CDR3 DNA reads TGTGCCAGCAGCTACCTCGGGACAGGAGGGATGTTCTTC. Translation gives CASSYLGTGGMFF.

This clonotype was observed many times. The chain has TRBV4-1 and TRBJ2-1; 9 bases are shared with TRBD2. CDR1 MGHRA and CDR2 YSYEKL come from the germline V gene. V was clipped by 4 bases and J by 10 bases; unmatched bases: 14. The CDR3 extends over 16 amino acids. The DNA for the CDR3 is TGCGCCAGCAGCCCTCTAACAGCGGGGGGCCGGGAAGAGCAGTTCTTC. Encoded protein: CASSPLTAGGREEQFF.

This clonotype was seen ten or more times. The chain links TRBV15 to TRBJ1-1; D remains unclear. This CDR3 has 14 residues. V lost 3 bases, J lost 3 bases, and 11 bases lay in between. The germline V gene encodes CDR1 LNHNV and CDR2 YYDKDF (reference sequence). CDR3 loop: CATSRALQDTEAFF. The CDR3 region has the DNA TGTGCCACCAGCAGGGCACTCCAGGACACTGAAGCTTTCTTT.

This clonotype turned up a few times. The chain is built from TRBV20-1 and TRBJ2-1; D perhaps matches TRBD2 (6 bases). V lost 4 bases and J lost 7, with 26 bases in between. CDR3 length equals 17 residues. The germline CDR1 and CDR2 sequences are DFQATT and SNEGSKA (reference sequence). CDR3: CSATPLVGRGPGNEQFF. DNA of the CDR3: TGCAGTGCTACTCCGCTCGTCGGGCGGGGCCCGGGGAATGAGCAGTTCTTC.